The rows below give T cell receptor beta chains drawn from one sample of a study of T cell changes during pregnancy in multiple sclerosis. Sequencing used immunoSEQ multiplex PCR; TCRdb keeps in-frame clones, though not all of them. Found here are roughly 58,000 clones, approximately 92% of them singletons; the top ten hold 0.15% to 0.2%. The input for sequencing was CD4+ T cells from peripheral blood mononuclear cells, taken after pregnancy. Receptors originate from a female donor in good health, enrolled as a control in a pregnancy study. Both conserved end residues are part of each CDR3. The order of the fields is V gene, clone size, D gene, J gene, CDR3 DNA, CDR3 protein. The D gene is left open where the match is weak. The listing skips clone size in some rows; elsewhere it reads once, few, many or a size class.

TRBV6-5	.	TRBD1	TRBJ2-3	TGTGCCAGCAGCCGGACAGGAAAAAGCACAGATACGCAGTATTTT	CASSRTGKSTDTQYF
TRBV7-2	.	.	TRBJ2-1	TGTGCCAGCAGCTTAGAAGGATGGGGAGACAATGAGCAGTTCTTC	CASSLEGWGDNEQFF
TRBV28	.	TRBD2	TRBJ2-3	TGTGCCACCTTAGCGGGGGGCACAGATACGCAGTATTTT	CATLAGGTDTQYF
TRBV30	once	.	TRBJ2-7	TGTGCCTGGAATAGGGAGACCTACGAGCAGTACTTC	CAWNRETYEQYF
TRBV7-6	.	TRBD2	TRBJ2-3	TGTGCCAGCAGCCCTAGCGGGGGGATAATCACAGATACGCAGTATTTT	CASSPSGGIITDTQYF
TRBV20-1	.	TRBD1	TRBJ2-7	TGCAGTGCCCCGGACAGGCTGGAGCAGTACTTC	CSAPDRLEQYF
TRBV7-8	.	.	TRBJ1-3	TGTGCCAGCAGCCCCCGGGGGTATACTGGAAACACCATATATTTT	CASSPRGYTGNTIYF
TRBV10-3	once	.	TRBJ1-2	TGTGCCATCAGGGGTACAGACAGGCTCTATGGCTACACCTTC	CAIRGTDRLYGYTF
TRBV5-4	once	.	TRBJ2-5	TGTGCCAGCACCCGGACTCCACAAGAGACCCAGTACTTC	CASTRTPQETQYF
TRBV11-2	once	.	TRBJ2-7	TGTGCCAGCAGCTACGGACAAATATACGAGCAGTACTTC	CASSYGQIYEQYF
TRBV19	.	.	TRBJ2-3	TGTGCCAGTAGTATAGTCGAGGGTACGCAGTATTTT	CASSIVEGTQYF
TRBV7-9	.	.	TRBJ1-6	TGTGCCAGCAGCTTGGGGAGGGAATGGTCACCCCTCCACTTT	CASSLGREWSPLHF
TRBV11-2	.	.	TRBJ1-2	TGTGCCAGCAGCTTATCGGTCGGTGGCTACACCTTC	CASSLSVGGYTF
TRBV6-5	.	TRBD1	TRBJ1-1	TGTGCCAGCAGTTCCCCCGGGACAGGGAGGGGCACTGAAGCTTTCTTT	CASSSPGTGRGTEAFF
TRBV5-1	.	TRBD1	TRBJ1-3	TGCGCCAGCAGCAACACAGGGGTCGCTACCACCATATATTTT	CASSNTGVATTIYF
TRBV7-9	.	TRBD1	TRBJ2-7	TGTGCCAGCAGCTTAAGGCGCGGACAGGGGAACTACGAGCAGTACTTC	CASSLRRGQGNYEQYF